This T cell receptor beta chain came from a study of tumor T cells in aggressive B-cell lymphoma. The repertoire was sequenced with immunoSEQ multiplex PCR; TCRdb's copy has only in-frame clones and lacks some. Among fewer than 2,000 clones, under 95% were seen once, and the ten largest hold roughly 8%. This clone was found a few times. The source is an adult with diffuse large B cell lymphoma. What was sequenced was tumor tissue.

The CDR3 here is CASSYQRASTEAFF. The CDR3 nucleotides read TGTGCCAGCAGTTACCAGCGTGCTAGCACTGAAGCTTTCTTT. The chain has TRBV6-5 and TRBJ1-1; D ambiguous. From germline, CDR1 is MNHEY and CDR2 SVGAGI. Trimming took 2 bases from V and 4 from J, leaving 11 bases between them. This CDR3 contains 14 residues.